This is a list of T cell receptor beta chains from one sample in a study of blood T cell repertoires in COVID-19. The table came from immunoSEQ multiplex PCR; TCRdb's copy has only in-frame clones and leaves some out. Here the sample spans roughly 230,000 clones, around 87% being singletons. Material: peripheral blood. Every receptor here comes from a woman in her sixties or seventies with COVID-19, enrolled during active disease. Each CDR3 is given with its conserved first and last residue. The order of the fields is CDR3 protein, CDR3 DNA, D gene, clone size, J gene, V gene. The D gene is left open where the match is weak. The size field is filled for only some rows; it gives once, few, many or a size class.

CDR3aa: CASSLVAGAYGYTF; CDR3nt: TGTGCCAGCAGCTTAGTGGCAGGGGCCTACGGCTACACCTTC; d_gene: .; abundance: .; j_gene: TRBJ1-2; v_gene: TRBV7-9
CDR3aa: CAISESAGTGYVGTEAFF; CDR3nt: TGTGCCATCAGTGAGTCGGCGGGGACAGGGTATGTGGGCACTGAAGCTTTCTTT; d_gene: TRBD1; abundance: once; j_gene: TRBJ1-1; v_gene: TRBV10-3
CDR3aa: CSASSPTGNEQFF; CDR3nt: TGCAGTGCTAGTTCTCCCACGGGGAATGAGCAGTTCTTC; d_gene: .; abundance: once; j_gene: TRBJ2-1; v_gene: TRBV20-1
CDR3aa: CASRKNYPDNYGYTF; CDR3nt: TGTGCCAGCCGCAAAAACTACCCGGATAACTATGGCTACACCTTC; d_gene: .; abundance: .; j_gene: TRBJ1-2; v_gene: TRBV5-4
CDR3aa: CASSPFRGGAGELFF; CDR3nt: TGTGCCAGCAGTCCATTCCGGGGGGGCGCCGGGGAGCTGTTTTTT; d_gene: TRBD2; abundance: .; j_gene: TRBJ2-2; v_gene: TRBV6-2/TRBV6-3
CDR3aa: CASSLQRGTEAFF; CDR3nt: TGTGCCAGCAGCTTGCAACGGGGCACTGAAGCTTTCTTT; d_gene: .; abundance: .; j_gene: TRBJ1-1; v_gene: TRBV5-5
CDR3aa: CASTLEGNTIYF; CDR3nt: TGTGCCAGCACCCTTGAGGGAAACACCATATATTTT; d_gene: .; abundance: .; j_gene: TRBJ1-3; v_gene: TRBV12-3/TRBV12-4
CDR3aa: CASSPPVAAWEKLFF; CDR3nt: TGTGCCAGCTCACCACCGGTCGCGGCCTGGGAAAAACTGTTTTTT; d_gene: .; abundance: few; j_gene: TRBJ1-4; v_gene: TRBV18
CDR3aa: CASSSGSGTGGYNEQFF; CDR3nt: TGCGCCAGCAGCAGCGGTTCCGGGACAGGGGGCTACAATGAGCAGTTCTTC; d_gene: TRBD1; abundance: .; j_gene: TRBJ2-1; v_gene: TRBV5-1
CDR3aa: CASSLWAGSTNEKLFF; CDR3nt: TGTGCCAGCAGCCTTTGGGCAGGTTCTACAAATGAAAAACTGTTTTTT; d_gene: .; abundance: .; j_gene: TRBJ1-4; v_gene: TRBV27
CDR3aa: CASSYSTGGNQPQHF; CDR3nt: TGTGCCAGCAGTTACTCGACAGGGGGCAATCAGCCCCAGCATTTT; d_gene: TRBD1; abundance: .; j_gene: TRBJ1-5; v_gene: TRBV6-2/TRBV6-3
CDR3aa: CASSPINSPLHF; CDR3nt: TGTGCCAGCAGTCCCATTAATTCACCCCTCCACTTT; d_gene: .; abundance: once; j_gene: TRBJ1-6; v_gene: TRBV12-3/TRBV12-4
CDR3aa: CASSLGQAIYEQYF; CDR3nt: TGTGCCAGCAGCCTGGGACAGGCCATCTACGAGCAGTACTTC; d_gene: TRBD1; abundance: .; j_gene: TRBJ2-7; v_gene: TRBV7-9
CDR3aa: CASSSDRSTDTQYF; CDR3nt: TGTGCCAGCAGCTCGGACAGGAGCACAGATACGCAGTATTTT; d_gene: TRBD1; abundance: once; j_gene: TRBJ2-3; v_gene: TRBV11-3
CDR3aa: CASSPAGTGNTEAFF; CDR3nt: TGCGCCAGCAGCCCAGCGGGGACGGGGAACACTGAAGCTTTCTTT; d_gene: .; abundance: .; j_gene: TRBJ1-1; v_gene: TRBV5-1
CDR3aa: CAWRGGTGSNEKLFF; CDR3nt: TGTGCCTGGAGGGGCGGGACAGGCTCTAATGAAAAACTGTTTTTT; d_gene: TRBD1; abundance: .; j_gene: TRBJ1-4; v_gene: TRBV30
CDR3aa: CASSPRSSDREEAFF; CDR3nt: TGTGCCAGCAGCCCCAGATCTTCGGACAGGGAGGAAGCTTTCTTT; d_gene: TRBD1; abundance: .; j_gene: TRBJ1-1; v_gene: TRBV7-2
CDR3aa: CASSFSGGAMVHEQYF; CDR3nt: TGTGCCAGCAGCTTTAGCGGGGGGGCTATGGTCCACGAGCAGTACTTC; d_gene: TRBD2; abundance: .; j_gene: TRBJ2-7; v_gene: TRBV7-2
CDR3aa: CASNERGAFYEQYF; CDR3nt: TGTGCCAGCAACGAGCGGGGGGCCTTCTACGAGCAGTACTTC; d_gene: TRBD2; abundance: .; j_gene: TRBJ2-7; v_gene: TRBV27
CDR3aa: CASSANQVANYGYTF; CDR3nt: TGTGCCAGCAGCGCCAATCAGGTAGCTAACTATGGCTACACCTTC; d_gene: .; abundance: .; j_gene: TRBJ1-2; v_gene: TRBV9
CDR3aa: CASSLENEQFF; CDR3nt: TGCGCCAGCAGCTTAGAGAATGAGCAGTTCTTC; d_gene: .; abundance: .; j_gene: TRBJ2-1; v_gene: TRBV5-1
CDR3aa: CASSRGQRNEQFF; CDR3nt: TGTGCCAGCAGCCGCGGGCAGCGTAATGAGCAGTTCTTC; d_gene: .; abundance: .; j_gene: TRBJ2-1; v_gene: TRBV6-2/TRBV6-3
CDR3aa: CASSPYQGADTQYF; CDR3nt: TGTGCCAGCTCACCATACCAGGGGGCTGATACGCAGTATTTT; d_gene: TRBD1; abundance: .; j_gene: TRBJ2-3; v_gene: TRBV18
CDR3aa: CASSELDRSGEKLFF; CDR3nt: TGTGCCAGCAGTGAATTGGACAGGTCTGGGGAAAAACTGTTTTTT; d_gene: TRBD1; abundance: .; j_gene: TRBJ1-4; v_gene: TRBV2
CDR3aa: CASSLATSGGAETQYF; CDR3nt: TGCGCCAGCAGCTTGGCCACTAGCGGGGGGGCGGAGACCCAGTACTTC; d_gene: TRBD2; abundance: .; j_gene: TRBJ2-5; v_gene: TRBV5-1
CDR3aa: CASSLGGNSNQPQHF; CDR3nt: TGTGCCAGCAGCTTGGGGGGGAATAGCAATCAGCCCCAGCATTTT; d_gene: .; abundance: .; j_gene: TRBJ1-5; v_gene: TRBV7-6
CDR3aa: CASSLAGGDETQYF; CDR3nt: TGTGCCAGCAGCTTAGCTGGGGGGGATGAGACCCAGTACTTC; d_gene: TRBD2; abundance: .; j_gene: TRBJ2-5; v_gene: TRBV7-2
CDR3aa: CASSQQDGQPQHF; CDR3nt: TGCGCCAGCAGCCAACAGGATGGACAGCCCCAGCATTTT; d_gene: .; abundance: .; j_gene: TRBJ1-5; v_gene: TRBV4-3
CDR3aa: CASSLGGPTEAFF; CDR3nt: TGTGCCAGCAGCTTAGGCGGGCCCACTGAAGCTTTCTTT; d_gene: .; abundance: .; j_gene: TRBJ1-1; v_gene: TRBV7-3
CDR3aa: CASSDRGAGNTIYF; CDR3nt: TGTGCCAGCAGTGACAGGGGGGCTGGAAACACCATATATTTT; d_gene: TRBD1; abundance: .; j_gene: TRBJ1-3; v_gene: TRBV25-1
CDR3aa: CASSQDGQGRNQPQHF; CDR3nt: TGCGCCAGCAGCCAAGATGGACAGGGGCGCAATCAGCCCCAGCATTTT; d_gene: TRBD1; abundance: .; j_gene: TRBJ1-5; v_gene: TRBV4-3
CDR3aa: CASSLGTGGGYTF; CDR3nt: TGTGCCAGCAGTCTGGGGACAGGGGGTGGCTACACCTTC; d_gene: TRBD1; abundance: .; j_gene: TRBJ1-2; v_gene: TRBV12-3/TRBV12-4
CDR3aa: CASSVVPGSFGNTIYF; CDR3nt: TGTGCCAGCAGCGTAGTCCCAGGGTCTTTTGGAAACACCATATATTTT; d_gene: .; abundance: .; j_gene: TRBJ1-3; v_gene: TRBV9
CDR3aa: CASSLSRGRTEAFF; CDR3nt: TGTGCCAGCAGTTTGTCCAGGGGGCGCACTGAAGCTTTCTTT; d_gene: TRBD1; abundance: .; j_gene: TRBJ1-1; v_gene: TRBV27
CDR3aa: CASSHRTGGVYGYTF; CDR3nt: TGTGCCAGCAGCCACCGGACAGGGGGCGTCTATGGCTACACCTTC; d_gene: TRBD1; abundance: once; j_gene: TRBJ1-2; v_gene: TRBV3-1/TRBV3-2
CDR3aa: CAWTGGEDTEAFF; CDR3nt: TGTGCCTGGACAGGGGGCGAAGACACTGAAGCTTTCTTT; d_gene: TRBD1; abundance: .; j_gene: TRBJ1-1; v_gene: TRBV30
CDR3aa: CASSSRTSGGTQETQYF; CDR3nt: TGCGCCAGCAGCTCCAGGACTAGCGGGGGAACTCAAGAGACCCAGTACTTC; d_gene: TRBD2; abundance: .; j_gene: TRBJ2-5; v_gene: TRBV5-1
CDR3aa: CASSWTTAGRSYNSPLHF; CDR3nt: TGTGCCAGCAGTTGGACTACCGCCGGTCGGTCCTATAATTCACCCCTCCACTTT; d_gene: .; abundance: .; j_gene: TRBJ1-6; v_gene: TRBV2
CDR3aa: CASSQVLAGGTTGELFF; CDR3nt: TGTGCCAGCAGCCAAGTTTTAGCGGGGGGTACGACCGGGGAGCTGTTTTTT; d_gene: TRBD2; abundance: .; j_gene: TRBJ2-2; v_gene: TRBV4-2
CDR3aa: CASSLSMGQQETQYF; CDR3nt: TGTGCCAGCAGCTTATCTATGGGACAGCAAGAGACCCAGTACTTC; d_gene: TRBD1; abundance: once; j_gene: TRBJ2-5; v_gene: TRBV7-8
CDR3aa: CASSLSGQFNNSPLHF; CDR3nt: TGTGCCAGCAGTTTATCGGGACAGTTTAATAATTCACCCCTCCACTTT; d_gene: TRBD1; abundance: .; j_gene: TRBJ1-6; v_gene: TRBV27
CDR3aa: CATAPYSGGANEQFF; CDR3nt: TGTGCCACCGCCCCATATAGCGGGGGGGCCAATGAGCAGTTCTTC; d_gene: TRBD2; abundance: .; j_gene: TRBJ2-1; v_gene: TRBV10-3
CDR3aa: CASSLDRSNQGPNTEAFF; CDR3nt: TGTGCCAGCAGCTTAGATCGGAGTAACCAGGGCCCTAACACTGAAGCTTTCTTT; d_gene: .; abundance: .; j_gene: TRBJ1-1; v_gene: TRBV11-2
CDR3aa: CSVWREGQPQHF; CDR3nt: TGCAGCGTTTGGCGGGAAGGTCAGCCCCAGCATTTT; d_gene: .; abundance: few; j_gene: TRBJ1-5; v_gene: TRBV29-1
CDR3aa: CASSAPTGGYGYTF; CDR3nt: TGTGCCAGCAGCGCCCCAACAGGGGGCTATGGCTACACCTTC; d_gene: TRBD1; abundance: .; j_gene: TRBJ1-2; v_gene: TRBV5-4
CDR3aa: CASSSGQGLLSGANVLTF; CDR3nt: TGTGCCAGCAGCTCCGGACAGGGCCTCCTATCTGGGGCCAACGTCCTGACTTTC; d_gene: TRBD1; abundance: .; j_gene: TRBJ2-6; v_gene: TRBV7-7
CDR3aa: CASSLVAGAGNTIYF; CDR3nt: TGTGCCAGCAGCTTAGTGGCGGGGGCTGGAAACACCATATATTTT; d_gene: .; abundance: .; j_gene: TRBJ1-3; v_gene: TRBV7-2
CDR3aa: CASSPREINQPQHF; CDR3nt: TGTGCCAGCAGTCCTCGAGAGATCAATCAGCCCCAGCATTTT; d_gene: .; abundance: .; j_gene: TRBJ1-5; v_gene: TRBV6-5
CDR3aa: CASSAPTGRNEQFF; CDR3nt: TGTGCCAGCAGTGCCCCGACAGGGCGGAATGAGCAGTTCTTC; d_gene: TRBD1; abundance: once; j_gene: TRBJ2-1; v_gene: TRBV9
CDR3aa: CASSVMAGANTEAFF; CDR3nt: TGTGCCAGCAGCGTAATGGCAGGGGCGAACACTGAAGCTTTCTTT; d_gene: .; abundance: .; j_gene: TRBJ1-1; v_gene: TRBV7-6
CDR3aa: CASSPRQGAYGYTF; CDR3nt: TGTGCCAGCTCACCGAGACAGGGGGCCTATGGCTACACCTTC; d_gene: TRBD1; abundance: .; j_gene: TRBJ1-2; v_gene: TRBV18
CDR3aa: CASSVWRDRGGTGELFF; CDR3nt: TGTGCCAGCAGCGTTTGGCGGGACCGGGGGGGGACCGGGGAGCTGTTTTTT; d_gene: TRBD2; abundance: .; j_gene: TRBJ2-2; v_gene: TRBV9
CDR3aa: CASSPPRGPRSYEQYF; CDR3nt: TGTGCCAGCAGTCCACCCAGGGGGCCTAGGAGTTACGAGCAGTACTTC; d_gene: TRBD1; abundance: .; j_gene: TRBJ2-7; v_gene: TRBV6-2/TRBV6-3
CDR3aa: CAWSVREGNPNNQPQHF; CDR3nt: TGTGCCTGGAGTGTACGGGAGGGGAACCCCAACAATCAGCCCCAGCATTTT; d_gene: .; abundance: .; j_gene: TRBJ1-5; v_gene: TRBV30
CDR3aa: CASTPRIGITTEAFF; CDR3nt: TGTGCCAGCACCCCCCGGATCGGGATTACGACTGAAGCTTTCTTT; d_gene: .; abundance: .; j_gene: TRBJ1-1; v_gene: TRBV6-2/TRBV6-3